Given below is one TCR beta chain in context. Its antigen remains unidentified. Built from TCR beta cDNA, the libraries had unique molecular identifiers in them. TCRdb used MiXCR to reprocess the PCR reads, holding one entry per CDR3 protein. The sample includes over 700,000 distinct CDR3 sequences, 25% to 30% seen only once; the top ten take around 0.55%. The data belong to a study of post-analysis software for immune sequencing data. V lost 1 base and J lost 5, with 13 bases in between. The CDR3 sequence is 15 residues long. Germline V gene data show CDR1 as SGHTA and CDR2 as FQGNSA. Points from the study as a whole: In patients, about 5 TRBV segments were more frequent than in controls, with TRBV5-6, TRBV5-1 and TRBV20-1 among them.

The sequencing input was blood. The TCR was taken from a girl under 18 with multiple sclerosis. The chain recombines TRBV7-2 with TRBJ2-3, with D possibly matching TRBD1 (5 bases). CDR3 sequence reads: CASSLEDSGLDTQYF. CDR3 nucleotide sequence: TGTGCCAGCAGCTTAGAAGACAGTGGGTTAGATACGCAGTATTTT. The full variable domain, completed using reference TRBV7-2 and TRBJ2-3, is GAGVSQSPSNKVTEKGKDVELRCDPISGHTALYWYRQSLGQGLEFLIYFQGNSAPDKSGLPSDRFSAERTGGSVSTLTIQRTQQEDSAVYLCASSLEDSGLDTQYFGPGTRLTVL.